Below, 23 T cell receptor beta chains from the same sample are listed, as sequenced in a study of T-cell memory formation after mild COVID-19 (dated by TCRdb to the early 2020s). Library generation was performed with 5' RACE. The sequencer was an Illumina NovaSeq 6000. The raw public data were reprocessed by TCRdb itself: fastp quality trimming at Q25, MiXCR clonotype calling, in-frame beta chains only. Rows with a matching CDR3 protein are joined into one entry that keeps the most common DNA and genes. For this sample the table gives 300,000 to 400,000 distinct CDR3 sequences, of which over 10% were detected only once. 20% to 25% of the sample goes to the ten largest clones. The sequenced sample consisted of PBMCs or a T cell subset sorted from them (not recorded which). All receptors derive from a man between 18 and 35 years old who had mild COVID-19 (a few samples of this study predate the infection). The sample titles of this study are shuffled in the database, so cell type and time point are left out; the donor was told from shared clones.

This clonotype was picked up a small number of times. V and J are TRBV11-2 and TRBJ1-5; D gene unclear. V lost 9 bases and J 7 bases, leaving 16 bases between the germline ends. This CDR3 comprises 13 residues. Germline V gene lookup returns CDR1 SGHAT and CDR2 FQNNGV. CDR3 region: CASSEGPIQPQHF. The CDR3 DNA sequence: TGTGCCAGTAGCGAGGGTCCCATCCAGCCCCAGCATTTT. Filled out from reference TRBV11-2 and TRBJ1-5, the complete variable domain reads EAGVAQSPRYKIIEKRQSVAFWCNPISGHATLYWYQQILGQGPKLLIQFQNNGVVDDSQLPKDRFSAERLKGVDSTLKIQPAKLEDSAVYLCASSEGPIQPQHFGDGTRLSIL.

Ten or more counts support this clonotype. This CDR3 is CASSWSGGDEQFF. DNA of the CDR3: TGCGCCAGCAGCTGGAGCGGGGGGGATGAGCAGTTCTTC. The chain combines TRBV5-1 with TRBJ2-1; 10 nucleotides line up with TRBD2. The CDR3 is 13 residues long. The V gene end was trimmed by 3 bases and the J gene end by 8 bases; junction bases not matched to a gene: 2. Germline-derived CDR1 and CDR2 are SGHRS and YFSETQ.

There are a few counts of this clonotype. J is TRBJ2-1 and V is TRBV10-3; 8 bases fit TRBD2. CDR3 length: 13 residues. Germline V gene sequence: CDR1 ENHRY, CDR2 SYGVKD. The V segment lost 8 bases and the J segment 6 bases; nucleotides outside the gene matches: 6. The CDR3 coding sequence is TGTGCCATCTTGGAGGGGACTAGCAATGAGCAGTTCTTC. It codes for CAILEGTSNEQFF.

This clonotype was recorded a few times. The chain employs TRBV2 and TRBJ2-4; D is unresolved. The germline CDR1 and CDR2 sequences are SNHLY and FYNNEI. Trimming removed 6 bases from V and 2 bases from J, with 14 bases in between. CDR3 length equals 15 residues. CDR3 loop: CASREEQSTKNIQYF. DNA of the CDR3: TGTGCCAGCAGAGAGGAACAGAGCACCAAAAACATTCAGTACTTC. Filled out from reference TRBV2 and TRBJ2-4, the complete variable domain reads EPEVTQTPSHQVTQMGQEVILRCVPISNHLYFYWYRQILGQKVEFLVSFYNNEISEKSEIFDDQFSVERPDGSNFTLKIRSTKLEDSAMYFCASREEQSTKNIQYFGAGTRLSVL.

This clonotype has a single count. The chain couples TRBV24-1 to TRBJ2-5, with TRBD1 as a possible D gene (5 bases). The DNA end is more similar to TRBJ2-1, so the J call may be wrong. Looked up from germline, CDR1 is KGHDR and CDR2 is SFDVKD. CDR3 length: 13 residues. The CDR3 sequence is CATSDLGDNEQFF. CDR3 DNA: TGTGCCACCAGTGATTTAGGGGATAATGAGCAGTTCTTC.

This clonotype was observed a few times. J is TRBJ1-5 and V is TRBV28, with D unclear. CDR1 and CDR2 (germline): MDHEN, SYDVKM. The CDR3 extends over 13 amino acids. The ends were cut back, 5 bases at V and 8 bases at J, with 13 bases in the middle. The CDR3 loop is CASSPSSREPQHF. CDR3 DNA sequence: TGTGCCAGCAGTCCAAGCTCACGGGAGCCCCAGCATTTT. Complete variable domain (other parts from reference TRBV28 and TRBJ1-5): DVKVTQSSRYLVKRTGEKVFLECVQDMDHENMFWYRQDPGLGLRLIYFSYDVKMKEKGDIPEGYSVSREKKERFSLILESASTNQTSMYLCASSPSSREPQHFGDGTRLSIL.

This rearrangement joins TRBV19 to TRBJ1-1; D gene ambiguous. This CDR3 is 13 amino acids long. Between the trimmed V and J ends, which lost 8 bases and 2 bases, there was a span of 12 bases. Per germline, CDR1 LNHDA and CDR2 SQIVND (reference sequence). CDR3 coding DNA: TGTGCCAGTGCTAGGCCAGCCAACACTGAAGCTTTCTTT. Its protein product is CASARPANTEAFF.

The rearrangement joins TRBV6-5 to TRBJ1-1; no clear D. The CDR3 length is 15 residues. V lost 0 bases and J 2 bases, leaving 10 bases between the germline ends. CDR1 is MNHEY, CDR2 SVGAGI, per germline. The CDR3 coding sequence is TGTGCCAGCAGTTACTCGCTCCCACTCAACACTGAAGCTTTCTTT. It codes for CASSYSLPLNTEAFF.

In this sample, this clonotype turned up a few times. The CDR3 region is CASSDSSYGYTF. The CDR3 region has the DNA TGTGCCAGCAGCGACAGCTCCTATGGCTACACCTTC. The chain combines TRBV12-3 or TRBV12-4 with TRBJ1-2, with D maybe TRBD1 (5 bases). The V end was cut by 6 bases, the J end by 4 bases, with 9 bases between. This CDR3 is 12 amino acids long.

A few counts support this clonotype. Here the CDR3 DNA reads TGTGCCAGCAGCCGCCGGGACAGGGGCAGGGAGACCCAGTACTTC. Its protein is CASSRRDRGRETQYF. The rearrangement joins TRBV3-1 to TRBJ2-5; 10 nucleotides align to TRBD1. The junction had 7 bases not matched to a gene; V was cut back by 4 bases and J by 5 bases. The length of the CDR3 is 15 residues. Germline values: CDR1 LGHDT, CDR2 YNNKEL (reference sequence).

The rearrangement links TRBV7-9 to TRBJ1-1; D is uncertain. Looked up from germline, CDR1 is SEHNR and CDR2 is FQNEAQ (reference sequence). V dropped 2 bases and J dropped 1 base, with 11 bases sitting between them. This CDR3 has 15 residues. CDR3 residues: CASSLSARWNTEAFF. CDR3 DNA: TGTGCCAGCAGCTTATCGGCGAGGTGGAACACTGAAGCTTTCTTT.

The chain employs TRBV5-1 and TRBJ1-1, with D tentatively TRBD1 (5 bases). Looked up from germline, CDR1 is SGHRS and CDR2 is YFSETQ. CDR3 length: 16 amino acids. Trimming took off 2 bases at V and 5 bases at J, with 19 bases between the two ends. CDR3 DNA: TGCGCCAGCAGCTTAAGTAGGTTTTCAGGGATTACTGAAGCTTTCTTT. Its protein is CASSLSRFSGITEAFF.

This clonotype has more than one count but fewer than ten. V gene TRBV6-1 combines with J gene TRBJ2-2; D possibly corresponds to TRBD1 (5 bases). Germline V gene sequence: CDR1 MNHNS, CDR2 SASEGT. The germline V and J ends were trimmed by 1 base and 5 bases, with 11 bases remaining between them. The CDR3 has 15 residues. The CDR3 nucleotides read TGTGCCAGCAGTGAAGGTTTACAGGTGACCGGGGAGCTGTTTTTT. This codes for CASSEGLQVTGELFF.

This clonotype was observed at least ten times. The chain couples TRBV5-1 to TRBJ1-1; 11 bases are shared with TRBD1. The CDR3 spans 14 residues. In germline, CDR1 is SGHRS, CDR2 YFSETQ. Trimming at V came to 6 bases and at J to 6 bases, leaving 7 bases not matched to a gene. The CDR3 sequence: CASTLDRGHSEAFF. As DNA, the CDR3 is TGCGCCAGCACTCTGGACAGGGGGCATTCTGAAGCTTTCTTT.

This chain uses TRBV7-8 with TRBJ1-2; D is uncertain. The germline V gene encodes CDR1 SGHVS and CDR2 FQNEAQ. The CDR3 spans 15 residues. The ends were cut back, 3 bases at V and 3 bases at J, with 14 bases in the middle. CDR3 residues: CASSFNPGSDYGYTF. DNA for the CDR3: TGTGCCAGCAGCTTTAATCCGGGGAGCGACTATGGCTACACCTTC. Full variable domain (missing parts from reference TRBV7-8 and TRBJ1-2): GAGVSQSPRYKVAKRGQDVALRCDPISGHVSLFWYQQALGQGPEFLTYFQNEAQLDKSGLPSDRFFAERPEGSVSTLKIQRTQQEDSAVYLCASSFNPGSDYGYTFGSGTRLTVV.

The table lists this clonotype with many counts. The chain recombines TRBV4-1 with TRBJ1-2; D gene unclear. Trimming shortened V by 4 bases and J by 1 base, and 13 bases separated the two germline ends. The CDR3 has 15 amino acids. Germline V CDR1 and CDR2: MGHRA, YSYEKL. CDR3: CASSPPFTVNYGYTF. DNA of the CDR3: TGCGCCAGCAGCCCTCCCTTTACAGTTAACTATGGCTACACCTTC.

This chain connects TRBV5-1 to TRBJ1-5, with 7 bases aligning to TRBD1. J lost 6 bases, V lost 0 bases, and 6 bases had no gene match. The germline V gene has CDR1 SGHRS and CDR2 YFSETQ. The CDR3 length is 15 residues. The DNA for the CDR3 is TGCGCCAGCAGCTTGGAGGGGGCATTCGGTCAGCCCCAGCATTTT. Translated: CASSLEGAFGQPQHF. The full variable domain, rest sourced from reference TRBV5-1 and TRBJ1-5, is KAGVTQTPRYLIKTRGQQVTLSCSPISGHRSVSWYQQTPGQGLQFLFEYFSETQRNKGNFPGRFSGRQFSNSRSEMNVSTLELGDSALYLCASSLEGAFGQPQHFGDGTRLSIL.

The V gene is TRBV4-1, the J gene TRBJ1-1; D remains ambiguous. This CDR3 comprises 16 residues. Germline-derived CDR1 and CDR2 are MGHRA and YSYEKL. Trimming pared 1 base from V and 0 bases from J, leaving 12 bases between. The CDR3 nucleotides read TGCGCCAGCAGCCAAGGGAGGAACGGACTGAACACTGAAGCTTTCTTT. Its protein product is CASSQGRNGLNTEAFF.

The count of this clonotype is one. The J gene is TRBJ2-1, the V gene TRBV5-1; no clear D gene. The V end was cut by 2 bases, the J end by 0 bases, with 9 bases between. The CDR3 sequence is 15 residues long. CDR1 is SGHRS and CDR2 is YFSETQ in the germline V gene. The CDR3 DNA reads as TGCGCCAGCAGCTTTTCAGTGAGCTCCTACAATGAGCAGTTCTTC. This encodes CASSFSVSSYNEQFF. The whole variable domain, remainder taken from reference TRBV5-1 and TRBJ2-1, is KAGVTQTPRYLIKTRGQQVTLSCSPISGHRSVSWYQQTPGQGLQFLFEYFSETQRNKGNFPGRFSGRQFSNSRSEMNVSTLELGDSALYLCASSFSVSSYNEQFFGPGTRLTVL.

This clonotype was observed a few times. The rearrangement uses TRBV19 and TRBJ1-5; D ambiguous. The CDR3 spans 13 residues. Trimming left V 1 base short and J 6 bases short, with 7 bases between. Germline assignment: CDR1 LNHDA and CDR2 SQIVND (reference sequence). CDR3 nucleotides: TGTGCCAGTAGTATAGGGGCACCTCAGCCCCAGCATTTT. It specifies CASSIGAPQPQHF.

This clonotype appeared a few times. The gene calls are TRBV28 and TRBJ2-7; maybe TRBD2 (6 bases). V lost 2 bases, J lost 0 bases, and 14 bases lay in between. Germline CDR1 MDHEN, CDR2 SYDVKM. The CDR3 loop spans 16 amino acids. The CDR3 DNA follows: TGTGCCAGCAGTTTAATCCAGGGACTTACCTCCTACGAGCAGTACGTC. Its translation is CASSLIQGLTSYEQYV.

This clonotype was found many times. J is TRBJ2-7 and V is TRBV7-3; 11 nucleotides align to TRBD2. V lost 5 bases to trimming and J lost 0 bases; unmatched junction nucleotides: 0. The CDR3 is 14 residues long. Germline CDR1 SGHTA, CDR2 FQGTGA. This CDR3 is CASSTSGGSYEQYF. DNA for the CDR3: TGTGCCAGCAGCACTAGCGGGGGCTCCTACGAGCAGTACTTC.

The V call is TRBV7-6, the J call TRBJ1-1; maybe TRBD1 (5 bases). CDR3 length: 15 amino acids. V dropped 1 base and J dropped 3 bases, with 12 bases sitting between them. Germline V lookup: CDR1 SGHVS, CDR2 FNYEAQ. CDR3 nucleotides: TGTGCCAGCAGCTTAGGGGGGGGAATGGACACTGAAGCTTTCTTT. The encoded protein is CASSLGGGMDTEAFF.